One sample yielded the 5 T cell receptor beta chains listed below, sequenced in a study of shared clonotypes between healthy human individuals. TCRdb keeps only in-frame clones here, not all; method: immunoSEQ multiplex PCR. The sample yields more than 500,000 clones, about 95% seen once. CD8 cells regarded as naive lacked CD45RO, were positively chosen for CCR7, and omitted terminally differentiated effector memory CD45RA+ cells. The sequencing sample was made of naive CD8+ T cells sorted from blood. All receptors come from a woman aged 30 to 39 in good health.

The V gene is TRBV7-8, the J gene TRBJ2-1; the match to TRBD2 covers 7 bases. This CDR3 region has 14 residues. Germline-derived CDR1 and CDR2 are SGHVS and FQNEAQ. Trimming cost V 5 bases and J 8 bases; bases outside gene matches: 9. CDR3 DNA: TGTGCCAGCAGCCCGGTGCGCGGGAGCGATGAGCAGTTCTTC. As protein: CASSPVRGSDEQFF.

The chain is built from TRBV25-1 and TRBJ1-1; TRBD1 matches at 8 bases. Trimming took 4 bases from V and 3 from J; bases not matched to a gene: 4. CDR1 is MGHDK, CDR2 SYGVNS, per germline. The CDR3 is made up of 14 amino acids. CDR3 sequence (DNA): TGTGCCAGCAGTGGCAGGGGGCGCGACACTGAAGCTTTCTTT. Translated, it gives CASSGRGRDTEAFF.

The chain employs TRBV9 and TRBJ1-2; a possible D gene is TRBD1 (5 bases). CDR1 and CDR2 from the germline V gene are SGDLS and YYNGEE. The CDR3 consists of 12 residues. Trimming shortened V by 0 bases and J by 8 bases, and 8 bases separated the two germline ends. The CDR3 nucleotides read TGTGCCAGCAGCGTAGCAGGGCGCGGCTACACCTTC. Its protein is CASSVAGRGYTF. Full variable domain (rest looked up from reference TRBV9 and TRBJ1-2): DSGVTQTPKHLITATGQRVTLRCSPRSGDLSVYWYQQSLDQGLQFLIQYYNGEERAKGNILERFSAQQFPDLHSELNLSSLELGDSALYFCASSVAGRGYTFGSGTRLTVV.

This clone has only one observation. This chain connects TRBV19 to TRBJ2-7; 10 positions match TRBD2. Germline V gene lookup returns CDR1 LNHDA and CDR2 SQIVND (reference sequence). The junction had 8 bases not matched to a gene; V was cut back by 7 bases and J by 5 bases. The CDR3 is 14 residues long. CDR3 nucleotides: TGTGCCAGTAAGAGCGGGAGGGCCGCCGACGAGCAGTACTTC. Protein: CASKSGRAADEQYF.

This clone was seen a handful of times. The chain recombines TRBV28 with TRBJ1-1; TRBD1 matches 7 bases. Germline V gives CDR1 MDHEN, CDR2 SYDVKM. Germline trimming cut 3 bases from V and 7 bases from J; bases unmatched to any gene: 2. This CDR3 is built from 12 residues. The CDR3, as DNA: TGTGCCAGCAGTTTTCAGGGGGTTGAAGCTTTCTTT. This sequence encodes CASSFQGVEAFF.